A selection of T cell receptor beta chains follows, all from one sample in a study of cytomegalovirus exposure and HLA in healthy donors. Profiling relied on immunoSEQ multiplex PCR, and the TCRdb table lists in-frame clones only, not all of them. This sample has 110,000 to 150,000 clones, with approximately 83% found just once. The sample was PBMCs. These receptors were taken from a woman aged 40 to 49 in good health and CMV-seronegative. Both conserved end residues are part of each CDR3. The order of the fields is J gene, clone size, V gene, D gene, CDR3 DNA, CDR3 protein. The D gene is left open where the match is weak. Clone size is not always given. Where it is, it says once, few, many or a class for expanded clones.

TRBJ2-5 | - | TRBV5-1 | TRBD1 | TGCGCCAGCAGCCGGGGACAGGGGATAAGAGAGACCCAGTACTTC | CASSRGQGIRETQYF
TRBJ2-7 | - | TRBV2 | - | TGTGCCAGCAGAATGCAGGGATACGAGCAGTACTTC | CASRMQGYEQYF
TRBJ2-5 | - | TRBV28 | - | TGTGCCAGCACCCAGGGGGGCCAAGAGACCCAGTACTTC | CASTQGGQETQYF
TRBJ2-7 | once | TRBV15 | TRBD2 | TGTGCCACCAGCAGAGATCCCCCGACTAGCGGGGGGGGTCACGAGCAGTACTTC | CATSRDPPTSGGGHEQYF
TRBJ2-1 | - | TRBV13 | TRBD2 | TGTGCCAGCAGTCCCGGGACTAGCGGGGAAATGGGGAATGAGCAGTTCTTC | CASSPGTSGEMGNEQFF
TRBJ1-4 | - | TRBV29-1 | - | TGCAGCGTTGTTTCCGGGGGAGGGGAAAAACTGTTTTTT | CSVVSGGGEKLFF
TRBJ1-2 | once | TRBV27 | TRBD1 | TGTGCCAGCATTTCCCCAGGGGGTGGCTACACCTTC | CASISPGGGYTF
TRBJ2-1 | - | TRBV5-1 | - | TGCGCCAGCAGCTCAAACCTACAGAGCTCCTACAATGAGCAGTTCTTC | CASSSNLQSSYNEQFF
TRBJ1-2 | - | TRBV5-1 | - | TGCGCCAGCAGCTTGGTCCGGGGTAACTATGGCTACACCTTC | CASSLVRGNYGYTF
TRBJ1-4 | once | TRBV14 | - | TGTGCCAGCAGCCAAGGAGCTCTTCAGACAGGACATAATGAAAAACTGTTTTTT | CASSQGALQTGHNEKLFF
TRBJ2-7 | many | TRBV28 | TRBD1 | TGTGCCAGCAACCACAACAGGGGCCAGAACTACGAGCAGTACTTC | CASNHNRGQNYEQYF
TRBJ2-2 | once | TRBV4-2 | TRBD2 | TGTGCCAGCAGCCCTCTAGCGGGAGAGGGCACCGGGGAGCTGTTTTTT | CASSPLAGEGTGELFF